The 30 T cell receptor beta chains below all came from one sample that was sequenced in a study of T cell changes during pregnancy in multiple sclerosis. Measured with immunoSEQ multiplex PCR; TCRdb has only the in-frame clones, and not every one. The table shows roughly 64,000 clones, with around 96% occurring only once. The sequencing here drew on CD8+ T cells from peripheral blood mononuclear cells, taken after pregnancy. These TCRs come from a female donor with multiple sclerosis, enrolled in a pregnancy study.

V usage is TRBV29-1 and J usage is TRBJ1-2; 8 bases align to TRBD1. Germline-derived CDR1 and CDR2 are SQVTM and ANQGSEA. The CDR3 has 13 amino acids. The ends lost 4 bases at V and 7 bases at J; junction bases unmatched: 8. CDR3 DNA sequence: TGCAGCGTTGTTCCCGGACAGGGCCGTGGCTACACCTTC. It encodes CSVVPGQGRGYTF.

The J gene is TRBJ2-5, the V gene TRBV28, with TRBD2 identical over 9 bases. J gave up 1 base and V 6 bases, and 6 bases lay outside the gene matches. Germline assignment: CDR1 MDHEN and CDR2 SYDVKM. This CDR3 is 15 amino acids long. CDR3 DNA sequence: TGTGCCAGCAGCCGACCAGCGGGAGGCCAAGAGACCCAGTACTTC. It encodes CASSRPAGGQETQYF.

This clone was picked up one time. This chain joins TRBV7-9 and TRBJ2-1; 10 bases map to TRBD2. V lost 5 bases, J lost 10 bases, and 11 bases stayed unmatched. This CDR3 is 15 amino acids long. The germline CDR1 and CDR2 sequences are SEHNR and FQNEAQ (reference sequence). The CDR3 loop reads CASSPWTSGPGEQFF. The DNA of the CDR3 is TGTGCCAGCAGCCCCTGGACTAGCGGCCCTGGGGAGCAGTTCTTC.

The gene calls are TRBV10-3 and TRBJ1-3; TRBD1 is a possible D gene (6 bases). The CDR3 extends over 13 amino acids. The V and J ends lost 8 bases and 4 bases respectively, with 12 bases between them. The V gene's germline CDR1 is ENHRY and CDR2 SYGVKD. CDR3 in amino acids: CAIGGRAGNTIYF. CDR3 coding DNA: TGTGCCATCGGGGGCAGAGCAGGAAACACCATATATTTT.

The gene calls are TRBV7-9 and TRBJ2-1; TRBD2 agrees at 7 bases. The junction had 7 bases not matched to a gene; V was cut back by 8 bases and J by 0 bases. Germline CDR1 and CDR2: SEHNR and FQNEAQ (reference sequence). This CDR3 region has 15 residues. The CDR3 reads CASSTSASSYNEQFF. The CDR3 nucleotides are TGTGCCAGCTCCACTAGCGCCAGCTCCTACAATGAGCAGTTCTTC.

The chain recombines TRBV4-1 with TRBJ2-3, with 8 nucleotides matching TRBD1. The CDR3 loop spans 16 amino acids. The germline CDR1 and CDR2 sequences are MGHRA and YSYEKL. The trim removed 7 bases at V and 2 bases at J, leaving 11 bases unmatched. The CDR3 spells CASTYGQGSYTDTQYF. CDR3 DNA: TGCGCCAGCACCTACGGACAGGGTTCCTACACAGATACGCAGTATTTT.

This clone has just one count. V usage is TRBV19 and J usage is TRBJ1-1, with a tentative D call TRBD1 (6 bases). V was cut by 0 bases and J by 4 bases, with 6 bases left in between. The CDR3 runs 13 residues. The germline V gene has CDR1 LNHDA and CDR2 SQIVND (reference sequence). CDR3 amino acids: CASSIDRGTEAFF. The CDR3 DNA is TGTGCCAGTAGTATAGACAGGGGCACTGAAGCTTTCTTT. The variable domain in full, completed from reference TRBV19 and TRBJ1-1, reads DGGITQSPKYLFRKEGQNVTLSCEQNLNHDAMYWYRQDPGQGLRLIYYSQIVNDFQKGDIAEGYSVSREKKESFPLTVTSAQKNPTAFYLCASSIDRGTEAFFGQGTRLTVV.

The chain employs TRBV7-9 and TRBJ2-1; D gene ambiguous. V was cut by 1 base and J by 7 bases, with 11 bases left in between. The CDR3 is 14 residues long. Germline V gene lookup returns CDR1 SEHNR and CDR2 FQNEAQ (reference sequence). The CDR3 DNA is TGTGCCAGCAGCTTAGGTGGGTCAGGTAATGAGCAGTTCTTC. Its translation is CASSLGGSGNEQFF.

On this clone: A junction boundary mismatches the germline segment, possibly from a read error. Additional DNA sequences in this sample encode the identical CDR3. V is TRBV29-1 and J is TRBJ2-3; D may be TRBD2 (6 bases). The CDR3 runs 14 residues. The germline V gene has CDR1 SQVTM and CDR2 ANQGSEA. In DNA form, the CDR3 reads TGCAGCGTCCCCGTGGAGGGAAGCACGGATACGCAGTATTTT. This sequence encodes CSVPVEGSTDTQYF.

By sample fraction, this clone is medium-sized. The V call is TRBV7-8, the J call TRBJ2-7; D gene ambiguous. Trimming stripped 8 bases from V and 2 bases from J, with 10 bases between. This CDR3 comprises 12 residues. In germline, CDR1 is SGHVS, CDR2 FQNEAQ. CDR3 region: CASSLEPYEQYF. DNA for the CDR3: TGTGCCAGCTCACTTGAGCCCTACGAGCAGTACTTC.

This chain joins TRBV19 and TRBJ2-1, with D unclear. This CDR3 region has 14 residues. Trimming took 6 bases from V and 4 from J, leaving 13 bases between them. Germline assignment: CDR1 LNHDA and CDR2 SQIVND (reference sequence). The CDR3 nucleotides read TGTGCCAGTAGCCGTACTGGCGGATACAATGAGCAGTTCTTC. This gives the protein CASSRTGGYNEQFF. The variable domain in full, with the rest retrieved from reference TRBV19 and TRBJ2-1, is DGGITQSPKYLFRKEGQNVTLSCEQNLNHDAMYWYRQDPGQGLRLIYYSQIVNDFQKGDIAEGYSVSREKKESFPLTVTSAQKNPTAFYLCASSRTGGYNEQFFGPGTRLTVL.

This clone was counted a single time. V usage is TRBV7-8 and J usage is TRBJ2-7, with D uncertain. The CDR3 extends over 12 amino acids. Trimming removed 6 bases at V and 2 bases at J, with 8 bases between. Germline-derived CDR1 and CDR2 are SGHVS and FQNEAQ. The CDR3: CASRGRAYEQYF. The CDR3, as DNA: TGTGCCAGCAGGGGCAGAGCCTACGAGCAGTACTTC.

The chain combines TRBV7-9 with TRBJ1-1; unclear D gene. The V end lost 3 bases, the J end lost 8 bases, and 10 bases lay between the germline ends. The CDR3 runs 12 residues. Germline loops: CDR1 SEHNR, CDR2 FQNEAQ (reference sequence). The CDR3 sequence: CASSFNGGEAFF. As DNA, the CDR3 is TGTGCCAGCAGCTTTAATGGTGGCGAAGCTTTCTTT.

V and J are TRBV21-1 and TRBJ2-1; TRBD2 reflects the table's D call only, with no check against the DNA. TRBV21-1 is a listed pseudogene. The CDR3 is 15 residues long. The DNA for the CDR3 is TGTGCCAGCAGCAATTCGGGATACCTTAAGGATGAGCAGTTCTTC. This translates into CASSNSGYLKDEQFF.

This chain uses TRBV7-2 with TRBJ1-1; tentative D call: TRBD1 (6 bases). The CDR3 runs 14 residues. Looked up from germline, CDR1 is SGHTA and CDR2 is FQGNSA. The germline V and J ends were trimmed by 5 bases and 1 base, with 11 bases remaining between them. The CDR3, as DNA: TGTGCCAGCAGCCATCCGGGACAGAACACTGAAGCTTTCTTT. As protein: CASSHPGQNTEAFF. Looking up the rest from reference TRBV7-2 and TRBJ1-1 gives the full variable domain: GAGVSQSPSNKVTEKGKDVELRCDPISGHTALYWYRQSLGQGLEFLIYFQGNSAPDKSGLPSDRFSAERTGGSVSTLTIQRTQQEDSAVYLCASSHPGQNTEAFFGQGTRLTVV.

Here the CDR3 reads CATSSSGLYNEQFF. CDR3 coding DNA: TGTGCCACCAGCAGTAGCGGGCTCTACAATGAGCAGTTCTTC. The gene calls are TRBV15 and TRBJ2-1, with 7 nucleotides matching TRBD2. Germline V gives CDR1 LNHNV, CDR2 YYDKDF (reference sequence). The CDR3 length is 14 residues. V gave up 3 bases and J gave up 3 bases; unmatched junction bases: 2.

This sequence joins TRBV4-3 and TRBJ1-5; 10 nucleotides match TRBD1. CDR3 length: 15 amino acids. V dropped 4 bases and J dropped 2; count of bases not matched to a gene: 2. From germline, CDR1 is LGHNA and CDR2 YSLEER. Here the CDR3 reads CASSPGTGGNQPQHF. DNA for the CDR3: TGCGCCAGCAGCCCCGGGACAGGGGGCAATCAGCCCCAGCATTTT.

The CDR3 DNA sequence: TGTGCCAGCACCGGACTAGCGGGAGGGTTCGGGGAGCTGTTTTTT. Translation gives CASTGLAGGFGELFF. The V and J genes are TRBV6-1 and TRBJ2-2; TRBD2 matches 15 bases. From germline, CDR1 is MNHNS and CDR2 SASEGT. The V segment lost 7 bases and the J segment 7 bases; nucleotides outside the gene matches: 4. CDR3 length: 15 amino acids.

The chain recombines TRBV28 with TRBJ2-1; 12 bases are shared with TRBD2. The CDR3 is 15 residues long. In germline, CDR1 is MDHEN, CDR2 SYDVKM. Unmatched junction bases numbered 5, after V lost 5 bases and J lost 6 bases. CDR3 residues: CASSPLAGGFNEQFF. DNA of the CDR3: TGTGCCAGCAGTCCACTAGCGGGAGGTTTCAATGAGCAGTTCTTC. Supplemented by reference TRBV28 and TRBJ2-1, the full variable domain reads DVKVTQSSRYLVKRTGEKVFLECVQDMDHENMFWYRQDPGLGLRLIYFSYDVKMKEKGDIPEGYSVSREKKERFSLILESASTNQTSMYLCASSPLAGGFNEQFFGPGTRLTVL.

The chain carries TRBV2 and TRBJ1-3; 9 nucleotides align to TRBD1. CDR1 is SNHLY, CDR2 FYNNEI, per germline. J gave up 4 bases and V 6 bases, and 7 bases lay outside the gene matches. The CDR3 totals 15 residues. CDR3 sequence: CASRPGQGFGNTIYF. The CDR3 DNA sequence: TGTGCCAGCAGACCGGGACAGGGTTTCGGAAACACCATATATTTT.

V usage is TRBV11-2 and J usage is TRBJ2-1; D is possibly TRBD2 (6 bases). Trimming removed 5 bases at V and 13 bases at J, with 18 bases between. From germline, CDR1 is SGHAT and CDR2 FQNNGV. The CDR3 spans 13 residues. Here the CDR3 DNA reads TGTGCCAGCAGCCCGAGCGGGCTGTTGTCACAGTTCTTC. Protein sequence: CASSPSGLLSQFF.

This rearrangement joins TRBV5-1 to TRBJ2-1; possible D gene TRBD2, 6 bases. The CDR3 totals 17 residues. With 7 bases removed from V and 0 bases from J, the gap between germline ends came to 20 bases. CDR1 SGHRS and CDR2 YFSETQ come from the germline V gene. CDR3 loop: CASVRSDLASSYNEQFF. CDR3 nucleotides: TGCGCCAGCGTAAGGAGCGACCTAGCGAGCTCCTACAATGAGCAGTTCTTC.

J is TRBJ2-1 and V is TRBV6-4; TRBD2 matches at 13 bases. Trimming removed 3 bases from V and 1 base from J; junction bases left unmatched: 6. Germline CDR1 and CDR2: MRHNA and SNTAGT. The CDR3 has 18 amino acids. CDR3 nucleotide sequence: TGTGCCAGCAGTGAATTGGGACTAGCGGGAATATCCTACAATGAGCAGTTCTTC. It specifies CASSELGLAGISYNEQFF.

J is TRBJ2-1 and V is TRBV2; D possibly corresponds to TRBD2 (5 bases). There are 16 residues in the CDR3. V dropped 4 bases and J dropped 0 bases, with 13 bases sitting between them. Germline V gene sequence: CDR1 SNHLY, CDR2 FYNNEI. The CDR3 region has the DNA TGTGCCAGCAGTGTGGACTTTTCGAGCTCCTACAATGAGCAGTTCTTC. It is translated as CASSVDFSSSYNEQFF.

The chain is built from TRBV7-9 and TRBJ1-1; 7 nucleotides line up with TRBD1. J lost 1 base, V lost 1 base, and 6 bases had no gene match. The CDR3 extends over 16 amino acids. Germline lookup yields CDR1 SEHNR and CDR2 FQNEAQ (reference sequence). CDR3 DNA sequence: TGTGCCAGCAGCTTAGTAGGCGGGACAGCGAACACTGAAGCTTTCTTT. This encodes CASSLVGGTANTEAFF. Using reference TRBV7-9 and TRBJ1-1 for the parts outside the CDR3, the full variable domain is DTGVSQNPRHKITKRGQNVTFRCDPISEHNRLYWYRQTLGQGPEFLTYFQNEAQLEKSRLLSDRFSAERPKGSFSTLEIQRTEQGDSAMYLCASSLVGGTANTEAFFGQGTRLTVV.

The V call is TRBV29-1, the J call TRBJ2-4; a possible D gene is TRBD2 (6 bases). The CDR3 spans 14 residues. V gave up 0 bases and J gave up 6 bases, with 12 bases separating them. Per the germline V gene, CDR1 is SQVTM and CDR2 is ANQGSEA. The CDR3 DNA reads as TGCAGCGTTGAAGATTGGCAGGGAGGAAACATTCAGTACTTC. It is translated as CSVEDWQGGNIQYF.

This clone was seen more than once but under ten times. The chain is built from TRBV27 and TRBJ1-1, with a weak D call TRBD1 (5 bases). This CDR3 has 11 amino acids. Trimming took off 5 bases at V and 5 bases at J, with 6 bases between the two ends. Germline assignment: CDR1 MNHEY and CDR2 SMNVEV (reference sequence). CDR3 in amino acids: CASSRGTEAFF. CDR3 in DNA: TGTGCCAGCAGTCGGGGGACTGAAGCTTTCTTT.

The J gene is TRBJ2-7, the V gene TRBV5-8; D gene unclear. CDR3 length: 13 residues. V was cut by 4 bases and J by 4 bases, with 12 bases left in between. Germline V gene lookup returns CDR1 SGHTS and CDR2 YDEGEE. The CDR3 is CASSPVVPYEQYF. For the CDR3, the DNA is TGTGCCAGCAGCCCGGTCGTTCCTTACGAGCAGTACTTC.

The CDR3 here is CASSVSGGDGNTIYF. DNA for the CDR3: TGTGCCAGCAGCGTCTCAGGGGGCGACGGAAACACCATATATTTT. This chain uses TRBV9 with TRBJ1-3; the match to TRBD1 covers 8 bases. The CDR3 loop spans 15 amino acids. Trimming removed 2 bases from V and 4 bases from J; junction bases left unmatched: 5. Germline values: CDR1 SGDLS, CDR2 YYNGEE. Complete variable domain (other parts from reference TRBV9 and TRBJ1-3): DSGVTQTPKHLITATGQRVTLRCSPRSGDLSVYWYQQSLDQGLQFLIQYYNGEERAKGNILERFSAQQFPDLHSELNLSSLELGDSALYFCASSVSGGDGNTIYFGEGSWLTVV.

V is TRBV27 and J is TRBJ2-7; 8 bases are shared with TRBD1. Germline CDR1 and CDR2: MNHEY and SMNVEV (reference sequence). V lost 5 bases and J lost 7; bases outside the gene matches: 4. This CDR3 region has 12 residues. CDR3 DNA: TGTGCCAGCAGTGACAGGGGTGGGGAGCAGTACTTC. Protein sequence: CASSDRGGEQYF.